A single sample is the source of the 17 T cell receptor beta chains below, sequenced in a study of post-analysis software for immune sequencing data. General study results and limits: Controls showed lower frequencies than patients for five TRBV segments, and TRBV5-6, TRBV5-1 and TRBV20-1 were among these.

Their antigen targets remain unknown. Each TCR beta cDNA library carried unique molecular identifiers. TCRdb passed the PCR reads through MiXCR, listing each CDR3 protein once. The sample lists about 820,000 distinct CDR3 sequences; roughly 58% were seen once. The specimen sequenced was blood. The receptors were gathered from a girl aged 5-17 years with multiple sclerosis.

This chain connects TRBV29-1 to TRBJ2-4, with D possibly TRBD1 on 5 matching bases. Near its end, the DNA agrees better with TRBJ2-7, so the J call may be wrong. The CDR3 length is 13 residues. Per the germline V gene, CDR1 is SQVTM and CDR2 is ANQGSEA. The CDR3 here is CSIVPRDDYEQYF. The CDR3 DNA is TGCAGCATTGTACCCAGGGATGATTACGAGCAGTACTTC.

This chain uses TRBV10-3 with TRBJ2-5; TRBD1 might be the D (6 bases). Germline CDR1 ENHRY, CDR2 SYGVKD. This CDR3 is built from 14 residues. V was clipped by 6 bases and J by 3 bases, with 14 bases between them. Written as DNA, the CDR3 is TGTGCCATCAGACCCGACAGGACTGAAGAGACCCAGTACTTC. Its protein is CAIRPDRTEETQYF.

V is TRBV12-3 or TRBV12-4 and J is TRBJ1-5, with 9 positions matching TRBD1. Losses at the gene ends were 6 bases for V and 9 bases for J; bases not matched to a gene: 12. The CDR3 totals 15 residues. CDR3 in amino acids: CASSQGTGYLLPQHF. Here the CDR3 DNA reads TGTGCCAGCAGCCAAGGGACAGGGTATTTGCTGCCCCAGCATTTT.

The chain couples TRBV19 to TRBJ1-2; TRBD1 agrees at 7 bases. Germline CDR1 LNHDA, CDR2 SQIVND (reference sequence). Trimming removed 7 bases from V and 6 bases from J; junction bases left unmatched: 2. The CDR3 runs 11 residues. CDR3 nucleotides: TGTGCCAGTAACAGGGGCGATGGCTACACCTTC. It yields the protein CASNRGDGYTF.

The rearrangement links TRBV6-6 to TRBJ2-5; maybe TRBD2 (6 bases). This CDR3 contains 14 residues. CDR1 MNHNY and CDR2 SVGAGI come from the germline V gene (reference sequence). Trimming left V 10 bases short and J 0 bases short, with 15 bases between. CDR3 DNA sequence: TGTGCCACCCAACGGGACTCGTACCAAGAGACCCAGTACTTC. The encoded protein is CATQRDSYQETQYF.

The V call is TRBV5-1, the J call TRBJ2-4; D is ambiguous. TRBJ2-7 explains the end of the DNA better; the J call may be wrong. Germline V lookup: CDR1 SGHRS, CDR2 YFSETQ. The CDR3 is 14 residues long. The CDR3 is CASSPMGISYEQYF. The CDR3 DNA is TGCGCCAGCAGCCCCATGGGGATCTCCTACGAGCAGTACTTC.

The chain uses TRBV3-1 and TRBJ2-1, with D tentatively TRBD2 (5 bases). Trimming stripped 1 base from V and 5 bases from J, with 12 bases between. The CDR3 spans 15 residues. CDR1 LGHDT and CDR2 YNNKEL come from the germline V gene (reference sequence). CDR3 residues: CASSQVGKGHNEQFF. The CDR3 DNA reads TGTGCCAGCAGCCAAGTCGGGAAAGGACACAATGAGCAGTTCTTC.

The CDR3 bases are TGCAGTGCTAGAGATTCGGGCGAGGGGCGCTACGAGCAGTACTTC. This codes for CSARDSGEGRYEQYF. V is TRBV20-1 and J is TRBJ2-5; D could derive from TRBD1 or TRBD2 (5 bases each). The J call may be mistaken, given a closer DNA end match to TRBJ2-7. Germline V CDR1 and CDR2: DFQATT, SNEGSKA (reference sequence). This CDR3 is built from 15 residues.

The chain carries TRBV7-9 and TRBJ1-5; no definite D call. Germline values: CDR1 SEHNR, CDR2 FQNEAQ (reference sequence). The CDR3 loop spans 12 amino acids. Deletions cut 4 bases from V and 5 bases from J, with 6 bases between. The CDR3: CASSSSYQPQHF. DNA of the CDR3: TGTGCCAGCAGCTCCTCGTATCAGCCCCAGCATTTT.

The V gene is TRBV12-5, the J gene TRBJ2-6; TRBD2 agrees at 8 bases. The germline gives CDR1 LGHNT, CDR2 FRNRAP. V gave up 2 bases and J gave up 0 bases; unmatched junction bases: 12. The CDR3 runs 20 residues. The CDR3: CASGLPLAGISFSGANVLTF. CDR3 DNA sequence: TGTGCTAGTGGTTTGCCATTAGCGGGGATATCCTTCTCTGGGGCCAACGTCCTGACTTTC.

The CDR3 nucleotides read TGCAGTGCCCAGAGCGGGACTAGTCGCTACGAGCAGTACTTC. Protein sequence: CSAQSGTSRYEQYF. The V gene is TRBV20-1, the J gene TRBJ2-7; 8 bases align to TRBD2. Germline V gives CDR1 DFQATT, CDR2 SNEGSKA (reference sequence). The J segment lost 3 bases and the V segment lost 6 bases, leaving 10 bases of the junction unmatched. The CDR3 totals 14 residues.

The chain recombines TRBV6-2 or TRBV6-3 with TRBJ2-1; D gene uncertain. The CDR3 is 14 amino acids. V was cut by 2 bases and J by 8 bases, with 13 bases left in between. Germline V lookup: CDR1 MNHEY, CDR2 SVGEGT. The CDR3 reads CASSYGTFGDEQFF. The CDR3 nucleotides read TGTGCCAGCAGTTACGGTACATTCGGCGATGAGCAGTTCTTC.

This chain links TRBV28 with TRBJ2-5; no reliable D call. The tail of the sequence fits TRBJ2-7 better, so the J call may be wrong. Germline CDR1 reads MDHEN; CDR2 reads SYDVKM. This CDR3 has 15 residues. The CDR3 sequence: CASSSTLLPAYEQYF. The CDR3 coding sequence is TGTGCCAGCAGTTCGACCCTCCTACCTGCCTACGAGCAGTACTTC.

The chain recombines TRBV14 with TRBJ1-2; TRBD1 matches 9 bases. The CDR3 loop spans 15 amino acids. Trimming took 6 bases from V and 5 from J; bases not matched to a gene: 10. Germline loops: CDR1 SGHDN, CDR2 FVKESK. CDR3: CASSSSPGQGYGYTF. CDR3 in DNA: TGTGCCAGCAGTTCTTCTCCGGGACAGGGATATGGCTACACCTTC.

This sequence joins TRBV10-3 and TRBJ2-7, with 7 bases that match TRBD1. The CDR3 is 16 residues long. Germline lookup yields CDR1 ENHRY and CDR2 SYGVKD. V trimming: 5 bases; J trimming: 2 bases; junction bases outside the gene matches: 12. The CDR3 DNA sequence: TGTGCCATCAGTCGAAGCCGGGACAGCGACACCTACGAGCAGTACTTC. Its protein product is CAISRSRDSDTYEQYF.

The chain combines TRBV5-1 with TRBJ1-6, with D unresolved. Trimming took off 3 bases at V and 12 bases at J, with 13 bases between the two ends. CDR3 size: 13 residues. Per germline, CDR1 SGHRS and CDR2 YFSETQ. The CDR3 region has the DNA TGCGCCAGCAGCTCGAACACCGGTGTACCCCTCCACTTT. This translates into CASSSNTGVPLHF.

The V call is TRBV5-6, the J call TRBJ2-1, with 14 bases matching TRBD2. Losses at the gene ends were 5 bases for V and 3 bases for J; bases not matched to a gene: 7. Germline assignment: CDR1 SGHDT and CDR2 YYEEEE. CDR3 length equals 17 residues. CDR3 sequence: CASRRGLAGDYYNEQFF. For the CDR3, the DNA is TGTGCCAGCAGGCGGGGACTAGCGGGAGATTACTACAATGAGCAGTTCTTC.